Listed below are T cell receptor beta chains from one sample, sequenced in a study of cytomegalovirus exposure and HLA in healthy donors. The repertoire was sequenced with immunoSEQ multiplex PCR; TCRdb's copy has only in-frame clones and lacks some. The sample shows around 150,000 clones, roughly three quarters of them seen only once. Sequencing was done on a sample of PBMCs. These TCRs come from a male donor in good health and CMV-seropositive. The CDR3 runs from the conserved cysteine through the conserved F or W. A D gene is named only where the DNA matches it firmly. Rows may omit the clone size; those that give it use once, few, many or a size class.

clone size,D gene,V gene,J gene,CDR3 protein,CDR3 DNA
.,.,TRBV10-2,TRBJ1-1,CASSYAGFTNTEAFF,TGCGCCAGCAGTTATGCAGGGTTCACGAACACTGAAGCTTTCTTT
.,TRBD2,TRBV29-1,TRBJ2-3,CSVGSGGAIDTQYF,TGCAGCGTCGGAAGCGGGGGGGCCATAGATACGCAGTATTTT
.,.,TRBV19,TRBJ1-1,CASSISLSMNTEAFF,TGTGCCAGTAGTATAAGCCTTTCCATGAACACTGAAGCTTTCTTT
.,TRBD2,TRBV5-1,TRBJ2-5,CASSVGLAEETQYF,TGCGCCAGCAGCGTTGGACTAGCCGAAGAGACCCAGTACTTC
.,.,TRBV2,TRBJ2-5,CASSDSGRSQETQYF,TGTGCCAGCAGTGACAGCGGACGGTCCCAAGAGACCCAGTACTTC
.,.,TRBV30,TRBJ2-3,CAWSYHNRPDTQYF,TGTGCCTGGAGTTACCACAACAGGCCAGATACGCAGTATTTT
few,.,TRBV6-6,TRBJ2-7,CASNLEGQQAHF,TGTGCCAGCAACCTTGAGGGCCAACAAGCCCACTTC
.,.,TRBV5-1,TRBJ2-3,CASSRGGDAAGTDTQYF,TGCGCCAGCAGCAGGGGGGGGGATGCGGCAGGCACAGATACGCAGTATTTT
.,TRBD1,TRBV5-4,TRBJ1-4,CASSVGTDEKLFF,TGTGCCAGCAGTGTCGGGACAGATGAAAAACTGTTTTTT
few,TRBD2,TRBV10-3,TRBJ2-5,CAISAGLAGGSETQYF,TGTGCCATCAGTGCGGGACTAGCGGGGGGAAGTGAGACCCAGTACTTC